This TCR beta chain was documented in a study of cytomegalovirus exposure and HLA in healthy donors. Worth noting for this clone: Its antigen remains unidentified.

Whole-study results and caveats: More clonal expansion characterized HLA-associated TCR beta chains than equally common others in a later analysis. TCR beta V- and J-gene trimming, according to a later analysis, was linked to a missense DCLRE1C variant. In vitro data verified three CMV-associated chains as specific for CMV antigens. Most TCR sequences showed up rarely, but some public TCRs showed up in many donors.

The CDR3 consists of 16 residues. J lost 4 bases, V lost 6 bases, and 6 bases had no gene match. CDR1 and CDR2 (germline): LNHDA, SQIVND (reference sequence). The study ran its PCR with 60 Vbeta and 13 Jbeta primers. Profiling relied on immunoSEQ multiplex PCR, and the TCRdb table lists in-frame clones only, not all of them. The table shows about 130,000 clones, with 60% to 80% occurring only once. The sequence derives from a female donor in good health and CMV-seronegative. The chain has TRBV19 and TRBJ2-2, with 12 nucleotides matching TRBD2. Sequenced: PBMCs. The CDR3 spells CASRRLAGASTGELFF. The CDR3 DNA follows: TGTGCCAGTAGACGACTAGCGGGAGCGAGCACCGGGGAGCTGTTTTTT.